A single sample is the source of the 10 T cell receptor beta chains below, sequenced in a study of T cell changes during pregnancy in multiple sclerosis. Generated by immunoSEQ multiplex PCR, the TCRdb table keeps only in-frame clones and is missing some. Found here are around 57,000 clones, roughly 87% of them singletons; the top ten hold about 7%. The source material was peripheral blood, sampled in the third trimester of pregnancy. These receptors were obtained from a female donor in good health, enrolled as a control in a pregnancy study.

The table lists this clone with a few counts. The V and J genes are TRBV19 and TRBJ1-4, with 8 bases identical to TRBD1. Per the germline V gene, CDR1 is LNHDA and CDR2 is SQIVND (reference sequence). The CDR3 is made up of 13 amino acids. With 8 bases clipped from V and 7 bases from J, the junction kept 6 bases outside the gene matches. CDR3: CASLDRVSEKLFF. The CDR3 DNA sequence: TGTGCCAGTTTGGACAGGGTCAGTGAAAAACTGTTTTTT.

This chain joins TRBV9 and TRBJ2-5; 13 bases line up with TRBD2. The CDR3 has 16 residues. Germline trimming cut 3 bases from V and 2 bases from J; bases unmatched to any gene: 4. CDR1 SGDLS and CDR2 YYNGEE come from the germline V gene. CDR3 in DNA: TGTGCCAGCAGCGCTTTACTAGCGGGGGGGCAAGAGACCCAGTACTTC. Its protein product is CASSALLAGGQETQYF.

This chain uses TRBV6-4 with TRBJ1-1; 8 nucleotides agree with TRBD1. V trimming: 6 bases; J trimming: 5 bases; junction bases outside the gene matches: 8. Germline CDR1 reads MRHNA; CDR2 reads SNTAGT. The CDR3 is 14 amino acids. The CDR3 DNA reads TGTGCCAGCAGGGAGGACAGGGCAGGTACTGAAGCTTTCTTT. Protein: CASREDRAGTEAFF.

This chain uses TRBV7-2 with TRBJ2-1, with a possible D match to TRBD1 (5 bases). The V gene lost 0 bases and the J gene lost 1 base, with 7 bases spanning the gap. This CDR3 spans 15 amino acids. CDR1 SGHTA and CDR2 FQGNSA come from the germline V gene. The DNA for the CDR3 is TGTGCCAGCAGCTTAGCTGCAGGGTCCTACAATGAGCAGTTCTTC. Protein: CASSLAAGSYNEQFF.

The CDR3 is CASSIDRGGTDTQYF. CDR3 DNA: TGCGCCAGCAGCATTGACAGGGGCGGCACAGATACGCAGTATTTT. The chain combines TRBV5-1 with TRBJ2-3, with 8 positions matching TRBD1. This CDR3 is built from 15 residues. Germline trimming cut 4 bases from V and 1 base from J; bases unmatched to any gene: 5. Looked up from germline, CDR1 is SGHRS and CDR2 is YFSETQ.

The chain links TRBV27 to TRBJ1-2; 7 bases agree with TRBD1. Trimming removed 5 bases from V and 1 base from J; junction bases left unmatched: 7. CDR1 and CDR2 from the germline V gene are MNHEY and SMNVEV (reference sequence). This CDR3 spans 15 amino acids. The CDR3 loop is CASSPRTGVNYGYTF. In nucleotides, the CDR3 is TGTGCCAGCAGTCCGCGGACAGGCGTTAACTATGGCTACACCTTC.

The chain carries TRBV9 and TRBJ2-7, with D unresolved. The CDR3 totals 14 residues. V gave up 0 bases and J gave up 6 bases, with 13 bases separating them. Germline V gene sequence: CDR1 SGDLS, CDR2 YYNGEE. CDR3: CASSVGSVTGEQYF. The CDR3, as DNA: TGTGCCAGCAGCGTAGGTTCGGTTACGGGCGAGCAGTACTTC. The full variable domain, in which reference TRBV9 and TRBJ2-7 provide the parts outside the CDR3, is DSGVTQTPKHLITATGQRVTLRCSPRSGDLSVYWYQQSLDQGLQFLIQYYNGEERAKGNILERFSAQQFPDLHSELNLSSLELGDSALYFCASSVGSVTGEQYFGPGTRLTVT.

The chain carries TRBV6-5 and TRBJ2-3, with TRBD2 matching over 13 bases. J was trimmed by 4 bases and V by 4 bases; bases with no gene match: 2. The germline V gene has CDR1 MNHEY and CDR2 SVGAGI. This CDR3 is 15 amino acids long. CDR3: CASSLTSGRADTQYF. CDR3 nucleotides: TGTGCCAGCAGTTTAACTAGCGGGAGGGCAGATACGCAGTATTTT.

The chain joins TRBV19 to TRBJ1-2, with 7 bases matching TRBD1. Germline V lookup: CDR1 LNHDA, CDR2 SQIVND (reference sequence). The CDR3 is made up of 13 amino acids. The junction had 7 bases not matched to a gene; V was cut back by 8 bases and J by 4 bases. In DNA form, the CDR3 reads TGTGCCAGTTCAAAGGACAGGTTCTATGGCTACACCTTC. Its translation is CASSKDRFYGYTF.

The V call is TRBV7-6, the J call TRBJ2-1; TRBD2 matches 10 bases. Germline V CDR1 and CDR2: SGHVS, FNYEAQ. The CDR3 is made up of 16 amino acids. J gave up 8 bases and V 6 bases, and 13 bases lay outside the gene matches. In DNA, the CDR3 is TGTGCCAGCAGGGCCCTACCGGGTAGCGGGGGGCATGAGCAGTTCTTC. Protein: CASRALPGSGGHEQFF.